One and the same sample provided the 4 T cell receptor beta chains below, sequenced in a study of vaccination effects on CD4 cells after COVID-19. What these receptors recognize is not known. ViraFEST assay sequencing came after antigen-specific CD4+ T cells were expanded with viral peptide pools. Following 10 days of culture, CD4+ T cells were isolated. The vaccine given was either BNT162b2 or mRNA-1273, in two doses. Clones were sequenced by immunoSEQ multiplex PCR, and TCRdb holds only the in-frame ones, with some missing. The sample has about 33,000 clones; more than 75% are singletons. The sample consisted of CD4+ T cells from PBMCs cultured with HCoV-NL63 spike peptides, taken after COVID-19 vaccination. The receptors were gathered from a human donor who received a COVID-19 vaccine. Some clones in this sample may be carry-over from other donors' samples.

The CDR3 loop reads CASSLGTNSNQPQHF. The CDR3 DNA follows: TGCGCCAGCAGCTTGGGGACAAACTCCAATCAGCCCCAGCATTTT. This sequence joins TRBV5-1 and TRBJ1-5; possible D gene TRBD1, 5 bases. V dropped 0 bases and J dropped 3 bases, with 10 bases sitting between them. Germline assignment: CDR1 SGHRS and CDR2 YFSETQ. CDR3 length equals 15 residues.

The table lists this clone with a count of one. The chain carries TRBV19 and TRBJ1-2; D is ambiguous. Deletions cut 4 bases from V and 8 bases from J, with 14 bases between. The CDR3 is 13 amino acids. Germline-derived CDR1 and CDR2 are LNHDA and SQIVND (reference sequence). CDR3 sequence (DNA): TGTGCCAGTAGTACCAATACTTTGGCGGGCTACACCTTC. This gives the protein CASSTNTLAGYTF. The complete variable domain, with remaining parts taken from reference TRBV19 and TRBJ1-2, reads DGGITQSPKYLFRKEGQNVTLSCEQNLNHDAMYWYRQDPGQGLRLIYYSQIVNDFQKGDIAEGYSVSREKKESFPLTVTSAQKNPTAFYLCASSTNTLAGYTFGSGTRLTVV.

The chain links TRBV6-4 to TRBJ1-6, with D unresolved. Germline V gene lookup returns CDR1 MRHNA and CDR2 SNTAGT. Trimming pared 4 bases from V and 8 bases from J, leaving 15 bases between. The CDR3 consists of 15 residues. This CDR3 is CASSVSTAVYSPLHF. The DNA for the CDR3 is TGTGCCAGCAGTGTCTCAACGGCGGTCTATTCACCCCTCCACTTT.

V and J are TRBV24-1 and TRBJ1-2; unclear D gene. The CDR3 runs 13 residues. Trimming stripped 5 bases from V and 2 bases from J, with 8 bases between. Germline values: CDR1 KGHDR, CDR2 SFDVKD. Written as DNA, the CDR3 is TGTGCCACCAGTGCGATGGGGAACTATGGCTACACCTTC. The encoded protein is CATSAMGNYGYTF.